The 9 T cell receptor beta chains presented below share a single source sample, sequenced in a study of T-cell memory formation after mild COVID-19. TCRdb re-called the 5' RACE reads with MiXCR, one entry per CDR3 protein. The sample lists hundreds of thousands of distinct CDR3 sequences, roughly a fifth occurring once. The sequencing input was PBMCs or a T cell subset sorted from them (not recorded which). The receptors derive from a young man who had mild COVID-19 (a few samples of this study predate the infection). Cell type and time point are not known.

This sequence joins TRBV19 and TRBJ2-4, with D possibly being TRBD1 (6 bases). Germline V CDR1 and CDR2: LNHDA, SQIVND (reference sequence). Between the trimmed V and J ends, which lost 5 bases and 6 bases, there was a span of 11 bases. This CDR3 has 13 amino acids. In DNA form, the CDR3 reads TGTGCCAGTAGTCCCGGACAGCGAAACATTCAGTACTTC. This translates into CASSPGQRNIQYF.

The chain couples TRBV4-3 to TRBJ2-7, with unresolved D. V was cut by 0 bases and J by 6 bases, with 24 bases left in between. The CDR3 has 18 residues. Germline lookup yields CDR1 LGHNA and CDR2 YSLEER. CDR3 DNA sequence: TGCGCCAGCAGCCAAGAACACCGTCGCCACCTAAGACCTTCCGAGCAGTACGTC. Its translation: CASSQEHRRHLRPSEQYV.

This clonotype was counted many times. V usage is TRBV5-5 and J usage is TRBJ2-6; the D is unclear. Deletions cut 0 bases from V and 4 bases from J, with 14 bases between. CDR3 length: 17 residues. The germline gives CDR1 SGHKS, CDR2 YYEKEE (reference sequence). CDR3 bases: TGTGCCAGCAGCTTGGTCGGTTCCCTACACGGGGCCAACGTCCTGACTTTC. Translated: CASSLVGSLHGANVLTF.

This chain joins TRBV6-2 or TRBV6-3 and TRBJ1-5; TRBD1 agrees at 7 bases. The germline CDR1 and CDR2 sequences are MNHEY and SVGEGT. This CDR3 contains 15 residues. The V gene end was trimmed by 4 bases and the J gene end by 3 bases; junction bases not matched to a gene: 6. CDR3 amino acids: CASSSYGTANQPQHF. The CDR3, as DNA: TGTGCCAGCAGTTCTTACGGGACAGCCAATCAGCCCCAGCATTTT.

The V call is TRBV20-1, the J call TRBJ2-5; TRBD2 matches at 10 bases. V gave up 5 bases and J gave up 5 bases; unmatched junction bases: 5. CDR1 and CDR2 from the germline V gene are DFQATT and SNEGSKA (reference sequence). The CDR3 totals 13 residues. In DNA, the CDR3 is TGCAGTGCTGAGCGGGGGGGCCGGGAGACCCAGTACTTC. This gives the protein CSAERGGRETQYF.

V is TRBV4-2 and J is TRBJ1-1; D call uncertain. Trimming cost V 0 bases and J 1 base, with 6 bases left between them. The CDR3 sequence is 14 residues long. Germline loops: CDR1 LGHNA, CDR2 YNFKEQ. The CDR3 reads CASSQDGQNTEAFF. The CDR3 DNA is TGTGCCAGCAGCCAAGACGGGCAGAACACTGAAGCTTTCTTT.

Many counts were recorded for this clonotype. The chain combines TRBV4-2 with TRBJ1-6, with D uncertain. The V gene's germline CDR1 is LGHNA and CDR2 YNFKEQ. Trimming shortened V by 4 bases and J by 4 bases, and 11 bases separated the two germline ends. This CDR3 has 15 amino acids. CDR3 region: CASSPTLGYNSPLHF. Written as DNA, the CDR3 is TGTGCCAGCAGCCCGACGTTGGGGTATAATTCACCCCTCCACTTT.

In this sample, this clonotype turned up many times. The rearrangement joins TRBV4-3 to TRBJ2-3; a weak D match, TRBD2 (5 bases). Germline V gives CDR1 LGHNA, CDR2 YSLEER. The CDR3 covers 18 residues. V gave up 0 bases and J gave up 6 bases, with 22 bases separating them. The CDR3 spells CASSQDGPESRSGDTQYF. The CDR3, as DNA: TGCGCCAGCAGCCAAGATGGGCCGGAAAGCAGGTCGGGGGATACGCAGTATTTT.

This clonotype was found a few times. The chain links TRBV15 to TRBJ2-5, with 8 positions matching TRBD2. V lost 1 base to trimming and J lost 5 bases; unmatched junction nucleotides: 9. Germline CDR1 LNHNV, CDR2 YYDKDF (reference sequence). This CDR3 contains 16 residues. CDR3 nucleotides: TGTGCCACCAGCAGAGCGAGGGGTAGCGGGGTTGAGACCCAGTACTTC. It translates to CATSRARGSGVETQYF.